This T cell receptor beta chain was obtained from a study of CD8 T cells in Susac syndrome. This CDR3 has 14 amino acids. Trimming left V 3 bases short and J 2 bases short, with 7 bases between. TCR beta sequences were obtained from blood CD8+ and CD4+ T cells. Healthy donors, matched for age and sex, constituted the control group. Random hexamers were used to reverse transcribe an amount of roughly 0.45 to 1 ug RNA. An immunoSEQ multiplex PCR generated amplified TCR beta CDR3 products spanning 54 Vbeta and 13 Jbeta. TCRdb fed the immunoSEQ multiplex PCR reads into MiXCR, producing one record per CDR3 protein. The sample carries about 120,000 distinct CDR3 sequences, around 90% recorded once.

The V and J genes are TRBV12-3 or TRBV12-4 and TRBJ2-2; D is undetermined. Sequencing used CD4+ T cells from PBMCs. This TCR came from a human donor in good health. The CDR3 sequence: CASSFGLNTGELFF. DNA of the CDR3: TGTGCCAGCAGTTTTGGGCTAAACACCGGGGAGCTGTTTTTT.